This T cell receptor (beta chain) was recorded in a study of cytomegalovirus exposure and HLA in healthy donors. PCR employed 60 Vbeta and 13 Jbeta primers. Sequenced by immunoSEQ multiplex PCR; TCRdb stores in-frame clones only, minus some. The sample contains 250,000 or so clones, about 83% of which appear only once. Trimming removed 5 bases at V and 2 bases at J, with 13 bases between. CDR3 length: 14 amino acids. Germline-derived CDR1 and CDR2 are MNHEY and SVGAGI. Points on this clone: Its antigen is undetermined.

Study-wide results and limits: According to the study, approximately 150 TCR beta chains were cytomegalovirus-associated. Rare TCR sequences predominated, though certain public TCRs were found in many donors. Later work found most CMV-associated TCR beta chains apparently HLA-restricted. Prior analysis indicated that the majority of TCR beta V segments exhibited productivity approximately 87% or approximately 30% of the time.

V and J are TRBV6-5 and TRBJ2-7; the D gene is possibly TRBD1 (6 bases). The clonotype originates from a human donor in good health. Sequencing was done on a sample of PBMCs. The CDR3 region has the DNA TGTGCCAGCAGTGCCCGGACAGTTACCTACGAGCAGTACTTC. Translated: CASSARTVTYEQYF.